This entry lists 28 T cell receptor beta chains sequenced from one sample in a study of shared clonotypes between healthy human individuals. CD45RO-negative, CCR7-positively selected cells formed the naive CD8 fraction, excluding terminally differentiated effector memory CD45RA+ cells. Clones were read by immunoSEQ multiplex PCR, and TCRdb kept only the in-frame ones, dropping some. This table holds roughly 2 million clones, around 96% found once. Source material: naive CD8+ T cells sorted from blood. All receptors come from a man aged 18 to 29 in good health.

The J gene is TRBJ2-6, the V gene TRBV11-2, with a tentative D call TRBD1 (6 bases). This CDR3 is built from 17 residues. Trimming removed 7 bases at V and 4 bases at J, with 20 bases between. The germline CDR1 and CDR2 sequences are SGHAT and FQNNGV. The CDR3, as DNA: TGTGCCAGCACCGGACAGCCCGGAGAGTCGGGGGCCAACGTCCTGACTTTC. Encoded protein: CASTGQPGESGANVLTF.

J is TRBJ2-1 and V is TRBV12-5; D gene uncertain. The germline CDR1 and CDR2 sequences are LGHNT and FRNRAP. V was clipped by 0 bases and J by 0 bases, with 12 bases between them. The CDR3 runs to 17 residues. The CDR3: CASGLVALTHSYNEQFF. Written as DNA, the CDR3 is TGTGCTAGTGGTTTGGTAGCCCTCACCCACTCCTACAATGAGCAGTTCTTC.

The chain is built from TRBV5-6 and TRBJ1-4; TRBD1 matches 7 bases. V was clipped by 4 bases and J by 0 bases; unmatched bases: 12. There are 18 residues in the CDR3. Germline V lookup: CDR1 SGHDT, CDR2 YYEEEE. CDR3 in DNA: TGTGCCAGCAGCACCCGACAGGGACCTTTTGCAACTAATGAAAAACTGTTTTTT. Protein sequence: CASSTRQGPFATNEKLFF.

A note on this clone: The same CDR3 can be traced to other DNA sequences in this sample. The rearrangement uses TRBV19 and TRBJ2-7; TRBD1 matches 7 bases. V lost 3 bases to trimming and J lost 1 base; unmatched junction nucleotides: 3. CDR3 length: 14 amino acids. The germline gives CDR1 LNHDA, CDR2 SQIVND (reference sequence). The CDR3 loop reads CASSIGQESYEQYF. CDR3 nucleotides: TGTGCCAGTAGTATCGGACAGGAGTCCTACGAGCAGTACTTC.

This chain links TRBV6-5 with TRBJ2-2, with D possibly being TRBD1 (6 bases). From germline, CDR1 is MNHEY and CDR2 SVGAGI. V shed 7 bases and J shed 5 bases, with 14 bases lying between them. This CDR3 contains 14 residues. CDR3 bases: TGTGCCAGCACCCCAGGGGTAGTTACCGGGGAGCTGTTTTTT. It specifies CASTPGVVTGELFF.

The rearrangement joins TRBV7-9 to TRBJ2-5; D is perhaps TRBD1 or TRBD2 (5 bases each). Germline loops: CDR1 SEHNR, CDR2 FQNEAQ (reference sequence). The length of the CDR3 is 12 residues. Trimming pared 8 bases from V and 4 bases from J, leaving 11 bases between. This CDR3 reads CASGGDRETQYF. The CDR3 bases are TGTGCCAGCGGGGGAGACCGAGAGACCCAGTACTTC.

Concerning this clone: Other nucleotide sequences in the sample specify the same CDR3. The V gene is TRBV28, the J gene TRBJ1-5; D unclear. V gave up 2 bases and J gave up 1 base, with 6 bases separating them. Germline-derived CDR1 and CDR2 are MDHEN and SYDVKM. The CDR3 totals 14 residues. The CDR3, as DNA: TGTGCCAGCAGTTTAGGGTCGAGCAATCAGCCCCAGCATTTT. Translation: CASSLGSSNQPQHF.

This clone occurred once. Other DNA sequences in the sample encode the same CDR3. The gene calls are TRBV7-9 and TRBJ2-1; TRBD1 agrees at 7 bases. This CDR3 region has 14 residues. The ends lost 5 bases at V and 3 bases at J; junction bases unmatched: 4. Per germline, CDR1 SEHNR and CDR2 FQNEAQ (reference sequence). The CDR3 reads CASSLDRDYNEQFF. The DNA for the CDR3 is TGTGCCAGCAGCCTTGACAGGGACTACAATGAGCAGTTCTTC. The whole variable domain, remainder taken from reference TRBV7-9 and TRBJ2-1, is DTGVSQNPRHKITKRGQNVTFRCDPISEHNRLYWYRQTLGQGPEFLTYFQNEAQLEKSRLLSDRFSAERPKGSFSTLEIQRTEQGDSAMYLCASSLDRDYNEQFFGPGTRLTVL.

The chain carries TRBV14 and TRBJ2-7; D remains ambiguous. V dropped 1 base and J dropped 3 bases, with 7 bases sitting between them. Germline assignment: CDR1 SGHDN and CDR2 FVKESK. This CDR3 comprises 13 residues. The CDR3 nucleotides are TGTGCCAGCAGCCAAGGACCAGTCTACGAGCAGTACTTC. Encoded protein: CASSQGPVYEQYF. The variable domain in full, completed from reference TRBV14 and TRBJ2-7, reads EAGVTQFPSHSVIEKGQTVTLRCDPISGHDNLYWYRRVMGKEIKFLLHFVKESKQDESGMPNNRFLAERTGGTYSTLKVQPAELEDSGVYFCASSQGPVYEQYFGPGTRLTVT.

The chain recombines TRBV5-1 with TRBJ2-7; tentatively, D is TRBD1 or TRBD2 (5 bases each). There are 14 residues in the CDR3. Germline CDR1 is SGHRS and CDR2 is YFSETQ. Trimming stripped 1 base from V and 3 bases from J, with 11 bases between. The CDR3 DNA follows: TGCGCCAGCAGCTTGTTTGGGGGAAACTACGAGCAGTACTTC. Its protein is CASSLFGGNYEQYF.

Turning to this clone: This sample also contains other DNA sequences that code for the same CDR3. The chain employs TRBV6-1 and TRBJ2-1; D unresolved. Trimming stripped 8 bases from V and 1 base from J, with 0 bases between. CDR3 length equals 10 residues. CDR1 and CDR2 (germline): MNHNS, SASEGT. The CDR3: CASSYNEQFF. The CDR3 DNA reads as TGTGCCAGCTCCTACAATGAGCAGTTCTTC.

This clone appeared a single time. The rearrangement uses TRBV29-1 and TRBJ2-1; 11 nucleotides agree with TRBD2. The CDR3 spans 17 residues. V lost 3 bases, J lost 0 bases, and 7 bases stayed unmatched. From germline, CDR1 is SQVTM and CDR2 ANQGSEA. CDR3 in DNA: TGCAGCGTTGAGGGACTAGCGGCCCCCCACTCCTACAATGAGCAGTTCTTC. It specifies CSVEGLAAPHSYNEQFF.

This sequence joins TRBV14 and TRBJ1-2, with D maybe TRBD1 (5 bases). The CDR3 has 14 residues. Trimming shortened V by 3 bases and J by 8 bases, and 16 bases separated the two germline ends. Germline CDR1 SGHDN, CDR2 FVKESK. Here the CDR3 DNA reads TGTGCCAGCAGCCACTCAACGGCAGGGTGGGGCTACACCTTC. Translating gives CASSHSTAGWGYTF.

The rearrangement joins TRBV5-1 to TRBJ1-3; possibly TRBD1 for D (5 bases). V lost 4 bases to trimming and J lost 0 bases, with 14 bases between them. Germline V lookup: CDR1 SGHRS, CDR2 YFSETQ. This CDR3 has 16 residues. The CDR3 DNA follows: TGCGCCAGCAGCCCTACCACAGGAATCTCTGGAAACACCATATATTTT. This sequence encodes CASSPTTGISGNTIYF. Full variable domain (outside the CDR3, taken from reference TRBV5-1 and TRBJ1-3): KAGVTQTPRYLIKTRGQQVTLSCSPISGHRSVSWYQQTPGQGLQFLFEYFSETQRNKGNFPGRFSGRQFSNSRSEMNVSTLELGDSALYLCASSPTTGISGNTIYFGEGSWLTVV.

This CDR3 is CASRVKGRYTEAFF. The CDR3 region has the DNA TGTGCCAGCAGGGTCAAGGGAAGATACACTGAAGCTTTCTTT. The chain joins TRBV27 to TRBJ1-1; D is unresolved. This CDR3 spans 14 amino acids. CDR1 and CDR2 from the germline V gene are MNHEY and SMNVEV (reference sequence). Trimming stripped 6 bases from V and 3 bases from J, with 14 bases between.

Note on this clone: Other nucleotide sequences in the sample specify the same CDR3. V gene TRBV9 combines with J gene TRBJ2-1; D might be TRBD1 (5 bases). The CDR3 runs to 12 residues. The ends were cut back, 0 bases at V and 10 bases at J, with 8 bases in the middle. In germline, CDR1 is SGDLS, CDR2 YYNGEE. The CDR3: CASSVAGNEQFF. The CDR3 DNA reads TGTGCCAGCAGCGTAGCAGGGAACGAGCAGTTCTTC.

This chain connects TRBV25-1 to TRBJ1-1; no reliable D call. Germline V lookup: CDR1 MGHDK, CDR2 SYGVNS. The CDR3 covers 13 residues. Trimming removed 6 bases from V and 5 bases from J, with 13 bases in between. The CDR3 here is CASSDFIGTEAFF. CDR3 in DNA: TGTGCCAGCAGCGACTTCATTGGGACTGAAGCTTTCTTT.

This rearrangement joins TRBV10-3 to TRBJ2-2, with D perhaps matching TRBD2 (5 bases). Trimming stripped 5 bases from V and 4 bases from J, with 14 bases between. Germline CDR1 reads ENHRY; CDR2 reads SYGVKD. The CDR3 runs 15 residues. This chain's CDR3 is CAISTTQGGTGELFF. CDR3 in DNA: TGTGCCATCAGTACGACTCAAGGAGGCACCGGGGAGCTGTTTTTT.

This chain's CDR3 is CASSLVGVGTDTQYF. CDR3 nucleotides: TGTGCCAGCAGCTTAGTCGGGGTGGGCACAGATACGCAGTATTTT. The chain has TRBV11-2 and TRBJ2-3; D possibly corresponds to TRBD2 (5 bases). Looked up from germline, CDR1 is SGHAT and CDR2 is FQNNGV. The V end was cut by 1 base, the J end by 1 base, with 9 bases between. This CDR3 region has 15 residues. Full variable domain (remainder filled in from reference TRBV11-2 and TRBJ2-3): EAGVAQSPRYKIIEKRQSVAFWCNPISGHATLYWYQQILGQGPKLLIQFQNNGVVDDSQLPKDRFSAERLKGVDSTLKIQPAKLEDSAVYLCASSLVGVGTDTQYFGPGTRLTVL.

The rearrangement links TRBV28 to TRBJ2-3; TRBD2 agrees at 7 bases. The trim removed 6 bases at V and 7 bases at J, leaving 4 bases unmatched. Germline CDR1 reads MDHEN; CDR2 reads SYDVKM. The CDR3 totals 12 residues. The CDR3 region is CASSSGANTQYF. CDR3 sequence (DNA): TGTGCCAGCAGCAGCGGGGCAAATACGCAGTATTTT.

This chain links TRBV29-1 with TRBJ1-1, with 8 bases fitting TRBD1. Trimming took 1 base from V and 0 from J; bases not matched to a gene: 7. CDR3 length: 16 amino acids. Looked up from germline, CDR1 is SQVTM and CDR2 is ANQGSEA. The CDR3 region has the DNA TGCAGCGTTGAAGCTGTGGGACAGGCCATGAACACTGAAGCTTTCTTT. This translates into CSVEAVGQAMNTEAFF.

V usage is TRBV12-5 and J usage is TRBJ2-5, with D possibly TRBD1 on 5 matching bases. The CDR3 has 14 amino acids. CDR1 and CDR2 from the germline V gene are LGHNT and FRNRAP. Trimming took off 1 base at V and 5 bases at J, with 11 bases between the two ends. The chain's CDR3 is CASGLDQGGETQYF. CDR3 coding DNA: TGTGCTAGTGGTTTGGATCAGGGTGGTGAGACCCAGTACTTC.

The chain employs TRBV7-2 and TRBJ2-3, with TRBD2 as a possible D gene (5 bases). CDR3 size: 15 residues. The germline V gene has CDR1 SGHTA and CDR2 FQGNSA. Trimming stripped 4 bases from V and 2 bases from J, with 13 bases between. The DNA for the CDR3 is TGTGCCAGCAGCTCCGCAGTGGGAGACACAGATACGCAGTATTTT. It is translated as CASSSAVGDTDTQYF.

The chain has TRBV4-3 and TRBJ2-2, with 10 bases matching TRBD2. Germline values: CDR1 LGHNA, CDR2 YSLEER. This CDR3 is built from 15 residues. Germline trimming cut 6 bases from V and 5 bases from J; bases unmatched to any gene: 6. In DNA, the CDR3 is TGCGCCAGCAGTCCCCTAGCGGGAGAAACCGGGGAGCTGTTTTTT. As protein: CASSPLAGETGELFF.

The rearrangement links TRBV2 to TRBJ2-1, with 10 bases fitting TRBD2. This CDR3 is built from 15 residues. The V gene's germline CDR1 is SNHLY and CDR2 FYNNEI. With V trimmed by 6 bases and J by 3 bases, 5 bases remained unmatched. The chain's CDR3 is CASSGSGGVYNEQFF. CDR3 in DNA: TGTGCCAGCAGCGGGAGCGGGGGGGTCTACAATGAGCAGTTCTTC.

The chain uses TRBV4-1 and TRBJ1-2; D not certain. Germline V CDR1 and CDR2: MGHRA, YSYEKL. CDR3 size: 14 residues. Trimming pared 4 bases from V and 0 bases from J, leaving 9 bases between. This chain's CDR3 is CASSPLETNYGYTF. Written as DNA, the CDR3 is TGCGCCAGCAGCCCTTTAGAGACTAACTATGGCTACACCTTC.

CDR3 sequence: CASRPYTGTHYEQYF. The CDR3 nucleotides read TGTGCCAGCAGACCCTACACCGGGACACATTACGAGCAGTACTTC. The chain links TRBV7-9 to TRBJ2-7; TRBD1 might be the D (6 bases). The CDR3 contains 15 residues. V gave up 6 bases and J gave up 4 bases, with 19 bases separating them. CDR1 SEHNR and CDR2 FQNEAQ come from the germline V gene (reference sequence).

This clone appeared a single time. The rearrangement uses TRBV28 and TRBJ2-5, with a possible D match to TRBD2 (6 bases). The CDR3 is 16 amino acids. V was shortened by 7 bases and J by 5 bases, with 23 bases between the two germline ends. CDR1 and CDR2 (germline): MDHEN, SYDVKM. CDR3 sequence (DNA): TGTGCCAGCACCATGGAGAGGGACTTGCGCCAGGAGACCCAGTACTTC. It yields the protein CASTMERDLRQETQYF.